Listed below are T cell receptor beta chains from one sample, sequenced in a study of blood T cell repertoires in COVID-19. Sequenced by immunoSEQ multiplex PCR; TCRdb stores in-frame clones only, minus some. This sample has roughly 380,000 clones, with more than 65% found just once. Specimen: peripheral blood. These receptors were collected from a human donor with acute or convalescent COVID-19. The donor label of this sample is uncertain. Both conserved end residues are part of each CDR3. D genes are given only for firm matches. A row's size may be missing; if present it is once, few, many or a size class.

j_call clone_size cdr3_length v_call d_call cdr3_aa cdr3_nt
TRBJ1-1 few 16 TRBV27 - CASSLKGNRENTEAFF TGTGCCAGCAGTTTAAAGGGTAACAGGGAAAACACTGAAGCTTTCTTT
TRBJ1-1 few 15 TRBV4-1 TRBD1 CASSQANRGHTEAFF TGCGCCAGCAGCCAAGCTAACAGGGGACACACTGAAGCTTTCTTT
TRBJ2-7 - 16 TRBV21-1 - CASSKGREGNDYEQYF TGTGCCAGCAGCAAAGGGCGGGAAGGGAACGACTACGAGCAGTACTTC
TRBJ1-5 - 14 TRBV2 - CASSSRTVNQPQHF TGTGCCAGCAGTTCCCGGACAGTCAATCAGCCCCAGCATTTT
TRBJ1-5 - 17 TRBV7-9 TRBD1 CASSPGTGTLSNQPQHF TGTGCCAGCAGCCCCGGGACAGGGACTCTTAGCAATCAGCCCCAGCATTTT
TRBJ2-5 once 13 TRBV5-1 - CASSLASEETQYF TGCGCCAGCAGCTTAGCTAGCGAAGAGACCCAGTACTTC
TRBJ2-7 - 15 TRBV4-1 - CASSQGETVYYEQYF TGCGCCAGCAGCCAAGGGGAGACGGTATACTACGAGCAGTACTTC
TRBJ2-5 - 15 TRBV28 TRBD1 CASSFGTGGRETQYF TGTGCCAGCAGTTTCGGGACAGGGGGAAGAGAGACCCAGTACTTC
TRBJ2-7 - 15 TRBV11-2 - CASSFDRLSSYEQYF TGTGCCAGCAGCTTCGACAGACTGAGCTCCTACGAGCAGTACTTC
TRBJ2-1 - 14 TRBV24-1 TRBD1 CAPNGQGLNNEQFF TGTGCCCCAAACGGACAGGGCCTCAACAATGAGCAGTTCTTC
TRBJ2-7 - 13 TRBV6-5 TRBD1 CASRPTGVYEQYF TGTGCCAGCAGGCCGACAGGGGTCTACGAGCAGTACTTC
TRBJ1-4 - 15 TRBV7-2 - CASSPTRADNEKLFF TGTGCCAGCAGCCCGACGAGGGCCGATAATGAAAAACTGTTTTTT
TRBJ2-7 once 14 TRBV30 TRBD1 CAWSGQGVTYEQYF TGTGCCTGGAGTGGACAGGGGGTGACCTACGAGCAGTACTTC
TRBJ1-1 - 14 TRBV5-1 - CASSPWEGNTEAFF TGCGCCAGCAGCCCCTGGGAGGGGAACACTGAAGCTTTCTTT
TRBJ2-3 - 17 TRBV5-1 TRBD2 CASSLTTSGKSTDTQYF TGCGCCAGCAGCTTGACGACTAGCGGAAAAAGCACAGATACGCAGTATTTT
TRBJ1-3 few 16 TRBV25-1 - CASSEYSSGSGNTIYF TGTGCCAGCAGTGAATATAGTTCCGGCTCTGGAAACACCATATATTTT
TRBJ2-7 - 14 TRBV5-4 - CASSSGHSSYEQYF TGTGCCAGCAGTTCAGGACACTCGTCCTACGAGCAGTACTTC
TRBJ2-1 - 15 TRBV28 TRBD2 CASSLSSGGYNEQFF TGTGCCAGCAGTTTGTCTAGCGGGGGCTACAATGAGCAGTTCTTC
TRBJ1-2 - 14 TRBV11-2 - CASSLALQDYGYTF TGTGCCAGCAGCTTAGCATTGCAGGACTATGGCTACACCTTC
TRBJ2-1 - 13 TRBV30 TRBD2 CAWTSGRRYEQFF TGTGCCTGGACTAGCGGGAGGAGGTATGAGCAGTTCTTC
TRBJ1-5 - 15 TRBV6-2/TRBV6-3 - CASSYRGPANQPQHF TGTGCCAGCAGTTACCGCGGTCCAGCAAATCAGCCCCAGCATTTT
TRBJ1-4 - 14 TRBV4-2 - CASSRGSTNEKLFF TGTGCCAGCAGTCGAGGCTCAACTAATGAAAAACTGTTTTTT
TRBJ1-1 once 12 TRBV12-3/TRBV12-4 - CASSSQRFEAFF TGTGCCAGCAGTTCCCAGAGGTTCGAAGCTTTCTTT
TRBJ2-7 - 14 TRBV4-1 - CASSRVQGTYEQYF TGCGCCAGCAGCCGAGTACAGGGAACCTACGAGCAGTACTTC
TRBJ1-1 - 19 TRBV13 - CASSLGPLVSQASNTEAFF TGTGCCAGCAGCTTAGGCCCTTTGGTTTCCCAGGCCTCCAACACTGAAGCTTTCTTT
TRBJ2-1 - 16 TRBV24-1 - CATSDLVAGSYNEQFF TGTGCCACCAGTGATCTCGTTGCGGGGTCCTACAATGAGCAGTTCTTC
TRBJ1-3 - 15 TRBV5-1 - CASSYSPTSGNTIYF TGCGCCAGCAGCTACAGCCCTACCTCTGGAAACACCATATATTTT
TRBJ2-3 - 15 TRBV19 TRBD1 CASSSPGTGRDTQYF TGTGCCAGTAGTTCTCCGGGGACAGGTCGGGATACGCAGTATTTT
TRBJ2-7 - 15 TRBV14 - CASSLITGTSYEQYF TGTGCCAGCAGCCTAATCACAGGGACCTCCTACGAGCAGTACTTC
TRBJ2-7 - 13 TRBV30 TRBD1 CAWSLGQQYEQYF TGTGCCTGGAGCCTGGGACAGCAATACGAGCAGTACTTC
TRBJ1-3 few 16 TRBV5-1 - CASSLGGDFTGNTIYF TGCGCCAGCAGCTTGGGAGGGGACTTTACTGGAAACACCATATATTTT
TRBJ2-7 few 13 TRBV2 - CASSFQDLYEQYF TGTGCCAGCAGTTTCCAGGATCTATACGAGCAGTACTTC
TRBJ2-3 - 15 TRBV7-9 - CASSLSIAGPDTQYF TGTGCCAGCAGCTTATCGATCGCAGGGCCGGATACGCAGTATTTT
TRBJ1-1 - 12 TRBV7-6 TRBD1 CASSSRQGEAFF TGTGCCAGCAGCTCTCGACAGGGCGAAGCTTTCTTT
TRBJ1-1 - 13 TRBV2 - CASTKDRNTEAFF TGTGCCAGCACCAAGGACAGGAACACTGAAGCTTTCTTT
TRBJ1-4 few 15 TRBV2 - CASSKPGQTGEKLFF TGTGCCAGCAGTAAACCGGGACAAACGGGTGAAAAACTGTTTTTT
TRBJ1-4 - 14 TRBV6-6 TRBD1 CASSYGQGFHHLFF TGTGCCAGCAGTTACGGACAGGGGTTTCACCACCTGTTTTTT
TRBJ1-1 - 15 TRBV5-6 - CASSRLGEVNTEAFF TGTGCCAGCAGCCGTCTCGGTGAGGTGAACACTGAAGCTTTCTTT
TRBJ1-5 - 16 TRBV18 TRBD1 CASSAGTGGEFVPQHF TGTGCCAGCTCGGCCGGGACAGGGGGGGAGTTTGTGCCCCAGCATTTT
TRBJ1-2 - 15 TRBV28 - CATSLGSPGNYGYTF TGTGCCACCTCACTCGGTTCACCGGGTAACTATGGCTACACCTTC
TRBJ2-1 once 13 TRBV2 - CASFARFFREQFF TGTGCCAGCTTCGCGCGGTTTTTTCGCGAGCAGTTCTTC
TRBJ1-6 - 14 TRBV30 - CAWSPGQPNSPLHF TGTGCCTGGAGCCCAGGACAGCCGAATTCACCCCTCCACTTT